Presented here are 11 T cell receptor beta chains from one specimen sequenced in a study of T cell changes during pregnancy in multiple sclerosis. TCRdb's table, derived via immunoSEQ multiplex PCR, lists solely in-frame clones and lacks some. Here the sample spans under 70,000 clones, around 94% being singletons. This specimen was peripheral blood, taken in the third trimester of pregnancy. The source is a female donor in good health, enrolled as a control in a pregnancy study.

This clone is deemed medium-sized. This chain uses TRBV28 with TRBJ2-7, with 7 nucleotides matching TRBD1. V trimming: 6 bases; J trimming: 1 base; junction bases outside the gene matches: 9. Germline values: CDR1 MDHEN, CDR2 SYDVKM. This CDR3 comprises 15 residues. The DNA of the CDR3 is TGTGCCAGCAGATTTTTTTTGGGACAGTCCTACGAGCAGTACTTC. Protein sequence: CASRFFLGQSYEQYF. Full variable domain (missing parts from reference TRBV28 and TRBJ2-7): DVKVTQSSRYLVKRTGEKVFLECVQDMDHENMFWYRQDPGLGLRLIYFSYDVKMKEKGDIPEGYSVSREKKERFSLILESASTNQTSMYLCASRFFLGQSYEQYFGPGTRLTVT.

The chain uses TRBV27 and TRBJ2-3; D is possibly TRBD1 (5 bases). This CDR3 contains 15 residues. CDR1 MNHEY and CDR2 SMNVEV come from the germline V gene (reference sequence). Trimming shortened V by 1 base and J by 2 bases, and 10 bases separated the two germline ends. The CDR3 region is CASSLYRTYTDTQYF. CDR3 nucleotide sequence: TGTGCCAGCAGTTTATATCGGACATACACAGATACGCAGTATTTT.

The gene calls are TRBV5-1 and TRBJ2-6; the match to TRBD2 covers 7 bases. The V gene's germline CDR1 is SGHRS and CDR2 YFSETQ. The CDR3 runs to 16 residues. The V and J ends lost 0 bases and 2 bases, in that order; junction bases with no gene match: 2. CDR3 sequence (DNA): TGCGCCAGCAGCTTGGTGGGGGGGGCTGGGGCCAACGTCCTGACTTTC. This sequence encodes CASSLVGGAGANVLTF.

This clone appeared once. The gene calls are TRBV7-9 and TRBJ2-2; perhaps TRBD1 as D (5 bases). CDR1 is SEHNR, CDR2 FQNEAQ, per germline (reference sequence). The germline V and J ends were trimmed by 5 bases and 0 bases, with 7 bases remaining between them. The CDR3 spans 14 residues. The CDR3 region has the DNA TGTGCCAGCAGCAAGACAGCGAACACCGGGGAGCTGTTTTTT. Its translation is CASSKTANTGELFF. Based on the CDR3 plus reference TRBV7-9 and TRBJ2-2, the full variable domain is DTGVSQNPRHKITKRGQNVTFRCDPISEHNRLYWYRQTLGQGPEFLTYFQNEAQLEKSRLLSDRFSAERPKGSFSTLEIQRTEQGDSAMYLCASSKTANTGELFFGEGSRLTVL.

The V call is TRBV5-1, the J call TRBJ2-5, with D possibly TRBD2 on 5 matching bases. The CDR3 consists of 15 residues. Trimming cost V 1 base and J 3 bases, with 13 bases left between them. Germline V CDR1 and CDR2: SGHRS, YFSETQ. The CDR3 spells CASSLTATREETQYF. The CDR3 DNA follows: TGCGCCAGCAGCTTGACTGCAACGAGGGAAGAGACCCAGTACTTC.

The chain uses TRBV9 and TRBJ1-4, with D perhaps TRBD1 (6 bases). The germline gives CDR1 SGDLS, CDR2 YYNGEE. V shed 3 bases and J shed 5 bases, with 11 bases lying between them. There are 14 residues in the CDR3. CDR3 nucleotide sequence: TGTGCCAGCAGCGCAACAGGGCTCAATGAAAAACTGTTTTTT. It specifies CASSATGLNEKLFF.

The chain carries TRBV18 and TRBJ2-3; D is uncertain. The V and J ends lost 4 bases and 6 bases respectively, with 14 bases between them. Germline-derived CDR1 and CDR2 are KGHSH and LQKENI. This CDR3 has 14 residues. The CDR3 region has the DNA TGTGCCAGCTCACGGCCGACACTCGTCGATACGCAGTATTTT. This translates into CASSRPTLVDTQYF.

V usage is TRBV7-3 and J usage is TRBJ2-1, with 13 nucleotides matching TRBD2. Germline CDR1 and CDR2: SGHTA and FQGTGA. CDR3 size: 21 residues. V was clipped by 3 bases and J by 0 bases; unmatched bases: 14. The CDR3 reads CASSFHPLAGGVPSSYNEQFF. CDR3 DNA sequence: TGTGCCAGCAGCTTCCACCCACTAGCGGGAGGGGTACCTAGCTCCTACAATGAGCAGTTCTTC.

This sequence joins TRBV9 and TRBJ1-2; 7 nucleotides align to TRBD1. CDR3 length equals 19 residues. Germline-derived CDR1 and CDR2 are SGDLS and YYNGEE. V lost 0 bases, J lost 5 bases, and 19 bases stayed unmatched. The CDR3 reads CASSVASRDSLRGLYGYTF. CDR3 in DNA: TGTGCCAGCAGCGTAGCTAGTCGGGACAGCCTCCGGGGTCTTTATGGCTACACCTTC.

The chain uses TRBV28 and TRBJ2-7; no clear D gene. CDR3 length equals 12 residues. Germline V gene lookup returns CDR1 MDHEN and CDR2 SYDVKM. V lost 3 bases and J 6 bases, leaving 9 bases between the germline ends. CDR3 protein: CASSFLSREQYF. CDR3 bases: TGTGCCAGCAGTTTCTTATCTCGCGAGCAGTACTTC.

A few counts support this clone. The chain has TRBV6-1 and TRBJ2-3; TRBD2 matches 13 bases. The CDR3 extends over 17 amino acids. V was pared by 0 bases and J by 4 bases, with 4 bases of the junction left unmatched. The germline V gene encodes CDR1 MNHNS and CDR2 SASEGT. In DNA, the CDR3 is TGTGCCAGCAGTGAAGCACTAGCGGGGGGGTTTTCAGATACGCAGTATTTT. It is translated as CASSEALAGGFSDTQYF.